One and the same sample provided the 28 T cell receptor beta chains below, sequenced in a study of blood T cell repertoires in COVID-19. Some clones are missing from TCRdb's copy, which holds only in-frame ones; the method was immunoSEQ multiplex PCR. Of some 220,000 clones in the sample, over 75% were seen once. The specimen was peripheral blood. The receptors originated from a human donor in a cohort sampled during active COVID-19.

This clone was seen a handful of times. The V and J genes are TRBV7-2 and TRBJ1-6, with D possibly being TRBD1 (5 bases). Germline CDR1 reads SGHTA; CDR2 reads FQGNSA. V was pared by 3 bases and J by 7 bases, with 13 bases between. The CDR3 runs to 15 residues. As DNA, the CDR3 is TGTGCCAGCAGCTTGAGAGTGTCAGGGAATTCACCCCTCCACTTT. It is translated as CASSLRVSGNSPLHF.

The count of this clone is one. The chain recombines TRBV9 with TRBJ2-7, with a tentative D call TRBD1 (6 bases). The ends were cut back, 1 base at V and 6 bases at J, with 11 bases in the middle. CDR3 length: 13 amino acids. The germline V gene encodes CDR1 SGDLS and CDR2 YYNGEE. The CDR3 region has the DNA TGTGCCAGCAGCGTATTTTCAGGGGCCGAGCAGTACTTC. Amino acid sequence: CASSVFSGAEQYF.

The CDR3: CASSQVGQGLISGGYTF. The CDR3 DNA sequence: TGTGCCAGCAGCCAGGTGGGACAGGGTTTGATTTCGGGTGGCTACACCTTC. The chain couples TRBV27 to TRBJ1-2; the match to TRBD1 covers 9 bases. V was pared by 6 bases and J by 7 bases, with 18 bases of the junction left unmatched. The CDR3 loop spans 17 amino acids. Germline V gene sequence: CDR1 MNHEY, CDR2 SMNVEV (reference sequence).

The rearrangement uses TRBV5-5 and TRBJ2-1, with D hard to call. Germline CDR1 and CDR2: SGHKS and YYEKEE (reference sequence). The CDR3 is 17 amino acids. V was shortened by 2 bases and J by 0 bases, with 15 bases between the two germline ends. CDR3 protein: CASSFRYLSNSYNEQFF. The CDR3 region has the DNA TGTGCCAGCAGCTTTCGTTACCTGAGCAACTCCTACAATGAGCAGTTCTTC.

This clone was counted ten times or more. The rearrangement links TRBV14 to TRBJ2-7; D not resolved. This CDR3 is 12 amino acids long. Trimming pared 3 bases from V and 4 bases from J, leaving 7 bases between. Germline V CDR1 and CDR2: SGHDN, FVKESK. CDR3 DNA sequence: TGTGCCAGCAGCCATGCCAGATACGAGCAGTACTTC. Its protein is CASSHARYEQYF.

This clone was detected once. The genes are TRBV4-3 and TRBJ2-2; 8 nucleotides align to TRBD2. The CDR3 length is 19 residues. V trimming: 1 base; J trimming: 3 bases; junction bases outside the gene matches: 13. Germline assignment: CDR1 LGHNA and CDR2 YSLEER. CDR3 nucleotide sequence: TGCGCCAGCAGCCAAGGGGCCAGTACGGGGGGGCCTTACACCGGGGAGCTGTTTTTT. Amino acid sequence: CASSQGASTGGPYTGELFF.

V usage is TRBV19 and J usage is TRBJ2-7; 7 nucleotides align to TRBD1. The germline CDR1 and CDR2 sequences are LNHDA and SQIVND (reference sequence). V shed 3 bases, J shed 3 bases, and the junction held 8 bases outside the gene matches. The CDR3 is 15 residues long. CDR3 in amino acids: CASSMGDSPSYEQYF. The CDR3 coding sequence is TGTGCCAGTAGTATGGGGGACAGTCCGAGCTACGAGCAGTACTTC.

The V gene is TRBV29-1, the J gene TRBJ2-1; 8 positions match TRBD1. Per the germline V gene, CDR1 is SQVTM and CDR2 is ANQGSEA. The CDR3 is made up of 14 amino acids. The junction had 4 bases not matched to a gene; V was cut back by 6 bases and J by 0 bases. The CDR3 DNA follows: TGCAGCGTCGTGACAGGGGACTCCTACAATGAGCAGTTCTTC. The encoded protein is CSVVTGDSYNEQFF.

This chain connects TRBV19 to TRBJ2-6; possibly TRBD1 for D (5 bases). This CDR3 has 15 residues. The germline CDR1 and CDR2 sequences are LNHDA and SQIVND (reference sequence). The V end lost 5 bases, the J end lost 4 bases, and 12 bases lay between the germline ends. The CDR3 sequence: CASSWTLLGANVLTF. CDR3 nucleotides: TGTGCCAGTAGTTGGACACTCCTGGGGGCCAACGTCCTGACTTTC. Based on the CDR3 plus reference TRBV19 and TRBJ2-6, the full variable domain is DGGITQSPKYLFRKEGQNVTLSCEQNLNHDAMYWYRQDPGQGLRLIYYSQIVNDFQKGDIAEGYSVSREKKESFPLTVTSAQKNPTAFYLCASSWTLLGANVLTFGAGSRLTVL.

The chain has TRBV19 and TRBJ2-3, with 10 bases that match TRBD2. The length of the CDR3 is 15 residues. V lost 4 bases, J lost 5 bases, and 6 bases stayed unmatched. CDR1 and CDR2 from the germline V gene are LNHDA and SQIVND (reference sequence). The DNA of the CDR3 is TGTGCCAGTAGTAAGCGGGGGGGCCAGAGAGATACGCAGTATTTT. Translated, it gives CASSKRGGQRDTQYF.

V gene TRBV28 combines with J gene TRBJ2-2; 9 nucleotides line up with TRBD1. V trimming: 8 bases; J trimming: 6 bases; junction bases outside the gene matches: 4. From germline, CDR1 is MDHEN and CDR2 SYDVKM. The CDR3 totals 13 residues. As DNA, the CDR3 is TGTGCCAGCGGACAGGGGCTCTCCGGGGAGCTGTTTTTT. As protein: CASGQGLSGELFF.

The rearrangement joins TRBV27 to TRBJ1-3, with TRBD1 matching over 7 bases. Trimming at V came to 8 bases and at J to 8 bases, leaving 15 bases not matched to a gene. Per the germline V gene, CDR1 is MNHEY and CDR2 is SMNVEV (reference sequence). This CDR3 has 15 residues. The CDR3 sequence: CASGPDRQGVHTIYF. The CDR3 nucleotides read TGTGCCAGCGGCCCGGACAGGCAAGGGGTACACACCATATATTTT.

The rearrangement links TRBV24-1 to TRBJ2-2; 11 nucleotides agree with TRBD1. V shed 1 base, J shed 5 bases, and the junction held 5 bases outside the gene matches. Germline CDR1 reads KGHDR; CDR2 reads SFDVKD. The CDR3 runs 17 residues. The chain's CDR3 is CATSDFGGQGVTGELFF. CDR3 in DNA: TGTGCCACCAGTGATTTCGGGGGACAGGGGGTTACCGGGGAGCTGTTTTTT.

This rearrangement joins TRBV6-2 or TRBV6-3 to TRBJ2-1; 10 bases align to TRBD2. Germline V gene data show CDR1 as MNHEY and CDR2 as SVGEGT. J gave up 9 bases and V 2 bases, and 4 bases lay outside the gene matches. The CDR3 has 14 amino acids. CDR3 protein: CASSYRTSGLEQFF. CDR3 DNA sequence: TGTGCCAGCAGTTACCGGACTAGCGGACTTGAGCAGTTCTTC.

The chain links TRBV7-8 to TRBJ2-3; D is perhaps TRBD2 (5 bases). The germline CDR1 and CDR2 sequences are SGHVS and FQNEAQ. The CDR3 runs 13 residues. V shed 5 bases and J shed 1 base, with 7 bases lying between them. This CDR3 is CASSPRGTDTQYF. The CDR3 DNA reads TGTGCCAGCAGCCCGCGGGGCACAGATACGCAGTATTTT.

This clone was detected a few times. The J gene is TRBJ1-2, the V gene TRBV10-3, with unresolved D. The germline V gene has CDR1 ENHRY and CDR2 SYGVKD. The CDR3 contains 13 residues. V was pared by 3 bases and J by 8 bases, with 13 bases between. The DNA of the CDR3 is TGTGCCATCAGTGATCAGGTGGGGAGAGGCTACACCTTC. Its translation: CAISDQVGRGYTF.

The rearrangement uses TRBV3-1 (or the pseudogene TRBV3-2) and TRBJ2-7; possible D gene TRBD2, 5 bases. The CDR3 length is 13 residues. Germline V gene lookup returns CDR1 LGHDT and CDR2 YNNKEL (reference sequence). V lost 4 bases, J lost 7 bases, and 14 bases lay in between. The CDR3 region has the DNA TGTGCCAGCAGCCGGACCGCAACGGGGGAGCAGTACTTC. Protein: CASSRTATGEQYF.

V usage is TRBV28 and J usage is TRBJ2-5, with 10 bases identical to TRBD1. Looked up from germline, CDR1 is MDHEN and CDR2 is SYDVKM. V gave up 5 bases and J gave up 5 bases; unmatched junction bases: 8. The CDR3 covers 15 residues. The DNA for the CDR3 is TGTGCCAGCAGTCATAGGGACAGGGGTGGGGAGACCCAGTACTTC. This translates into CASSHRDRGGETQYF.

This sequence joins TRBV11-2 and TRBJ1-1; D ambiguous. The CDR3 has 13 residues. V lost 5 bases to trimming and J lost 10 bases, with 17 bases between them. The germline V gene encodes CDR1 SGHAT and CDR2 FQNNGV. The CDR3 DNA sequence: TGTGCCAGCAGCCCGGAGGCCCCTGTTGGAGCTTTCTTT. Translation gives CASSPEAPVGAFF.

This chain links TRBV11-3 with TRBJ2-7, with 8 bases matching TRBD1. This CDR3 has 15 amino acids. The ends lost 1 base at V and 7 bases at J; junction bases unmatched: 9. Per germline, CDR1 SGHNT and CDR2 YENEEA. The CDR3 DNA reads TGTGCCAGCAGCTTAGGACAGGGGTCCTCCCGAGAGCAGTACTTC. Translation: CASSLGQGSSREQYF.

The chain recombines TRBV25-1 with TRBJ2-7; D perhaps matches TRBD1 (6 bases). This CDR3 spans 13 amino acids. Germline V CDR1 and CDR2: MGHDK, SYGVNS. Trimming took off 6 bases at V and 0 bases at J, with 9 bases between the two ends. The CDR3 DNA sequence: TGTGCCAGCAGGCTAGGGGGCTCCTACGAGCAGTACTTC. It yields the protein CASRLGGSYEQYF.

V gene TRBV19 combines with J gene TRBJ1-3; a possible D gene is TRBD1 (6 bases). The CDR3 runs to 13 residues. Germline V CDR1 and CDR2: LNHDA, SQIVND (reference sequence). The V end was cut by 7 bases, the J end by 0 bases, with 7 bases between. The CDR3 protein is CASKGDSGNTIYF. The CDR3 DNA sequence: TGTGCCAGTAAGGGGGACTCTGGAAACACCATATATTTT.

J is TRBJ2-1 and V is TRBV11-2; D gene unclear. CDR3 length: 13 amino acids. CDR1 and CDR2 from the germline V gene are SGHAT and FQNNGV. V dropped 3 bases and J dropped 6 bases, with 9 bases sitting between them. This chain's CDR3 is CASSLTGSNEQFF. CDR3 in DNA: TGTGCCAGCAGCTTGACTGGTTCCAATGAGCAGTTCTTC. Combining the CDR3 with reference TRBV11-2 and TRBJ2-1 gives the whole variable domain EAGVAQSPRYKIIEKRQSVAFWCNPISGHATLYWYQQILGQGPKLLIQFQNNGVVDDSQLPKDRFSAERLKGVDSTLKIQPAKLEDSAVYLCASSLTGSNEQFFGPGTRLTVL.

CDR3 residues: CASSSGTVLPYSGNTIYF. For the CDR3, the DNA is TGTGCCAGCAGCTCCGGGACAGTACTTCCCTACTCTGGAAACACCATATATTTT. This sequence joins TRBV5-5 and TRBJ1-3, with 7 bases matching TRBD1. This CDR3 is built from 18 residues. The germline gives CDR1 SGHKS, CDR2 YYEKEE (reference sequence). V shed 3 bases and J 0 bases; nucleotides not matched to a gene: 12.

The chain joins TRBV21-1 to TRBJ2-1; the table names TRBD2, a call not compared with the DNA. TRBV21-1 has pseudogene status. The CDR3 length is 15 residues. The DNA for the CDR3 is TGTGCCAGCAGCAAATCTCCTAACTCCTACAATGAGCAGTTCTTC. Protein product: CASSKSPNSYNEQFF.

This rearrangement joins TRBV25-1 to TRBJ2-5; 8 bases fit TRBD1. Germline V lookup: CDR1 MGHDK, CDR2 SYGVNS. This CDR3 is built from 14 residues. V shed 9 bases, J shed 4 bases, and the junction held 10 bases outside the gene matches. The CDR3 protein is CARGMTGASETQYF. The CDR3 nucleotides are TGTGCCAGGGGCATGACAGGGGCGTCAGAGACCCAGTACTTC.

The chain recombines TRBV7-9 with TRBJ1-1; the D gene is possibly TRBD1 (6 bases). This CDR3 spans 14 amino acids. The V gene lost 7 bases and the J gene lost 0 bases, with 12 bases spanning the gap. Germline-derived CDR1 and CDR2 are SEHNR and FQNEAQ (reference sequence). In nucleotides, the CDR3 is TGTGCCAGCACCTACAGGGAGCTGAACACTGAAGCTTTCTTT. It codes for CASTYRELNTEAFF.

The chain is built from TRBV7-6 and TRBJ2-1; TRBD2 aligns across 8 bases. The CDR3 contains 15 residues. The V segment lost 5 bases and the J segment 9 bases; nucleotides outside the gene matches: 12. Germline values: CDR1 SGHVS, CDR2 FNYEAQ. CDR3 bases: TGTGCCAGCAGCCCCGGGGGGGGTGGAGGGACTGAGCAGTTCTTC. Translating it yields CASSPGGGGGTEQFF.